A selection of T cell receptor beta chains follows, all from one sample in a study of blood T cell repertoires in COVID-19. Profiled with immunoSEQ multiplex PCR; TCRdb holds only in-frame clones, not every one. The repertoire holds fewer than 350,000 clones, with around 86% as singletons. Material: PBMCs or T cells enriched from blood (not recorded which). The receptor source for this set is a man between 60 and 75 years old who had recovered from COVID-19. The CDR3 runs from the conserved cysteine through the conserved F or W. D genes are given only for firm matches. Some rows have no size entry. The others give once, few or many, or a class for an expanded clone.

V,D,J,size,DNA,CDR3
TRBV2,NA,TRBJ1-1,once,TGTGCCAGCAGCCTAGGGGGAATGAGTTACACTGAAGCTTTCTTT,CASSLGGMSYTEAFF
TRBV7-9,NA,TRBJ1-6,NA,TGTGCCACCGTCGAGCGCGGAGGCGGTGAGTCACCCCTCCACTTT,CATVERGGGESPLHF
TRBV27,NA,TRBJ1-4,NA,TGTGCCAGCAGTAAACAGGGTTATGACGGTGAAAAACTGTTTTTT,CASSKQGYDGEKLFF
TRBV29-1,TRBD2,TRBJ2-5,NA,TGCAGCGTTGAAACCTATATGGGACTAGCGGGAGGTGCCGAGACCCAGTACTTC,CSVETYMGLAGGAETQYF
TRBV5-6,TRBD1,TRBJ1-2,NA,TGTGCCAGCTCCCCGGGACAGAGCTATGGCTACACCTTC,CASSPGQSYGYTF
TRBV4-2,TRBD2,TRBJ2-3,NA,TGTGCCAGCAGCCAAGTAGAACTAGCGGGAGTGGATACGCAGTATTTT,CASSQVELAGVDTQYF
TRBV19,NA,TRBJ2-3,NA,TGTGCCAGTAGTATATACAGCCACACAGATACGCAGTATTTT,CASSIYSHTDTQYF
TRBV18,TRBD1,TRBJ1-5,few,TGTGCCAGCTCACCGGACGACAGGGCCCTTAGCAATCAGCCCCAGCATTTT,CASSPDDRALSNQPQHF
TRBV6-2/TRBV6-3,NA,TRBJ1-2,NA,TGTGCCAGCAGTTCCCCCGGGGGGCACACCTATGGCTACACCTTC,CASSSPGGHTYGYTF
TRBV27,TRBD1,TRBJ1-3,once,TGTGCCAGCAGTTTATTCGCCCCTCTGGTCAAGGGGGCGAAAGGAAACACCATATATTTT,CASSLFAPLVKGAKGNTIYF
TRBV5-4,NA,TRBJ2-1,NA,TGTGCCAGCAGCTTGCTGAGCGGTGACTACAATGAGCAGTTCTTC,CASSLLSGDYNEQFF
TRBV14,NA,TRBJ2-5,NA,TGTGCCAGCAGCCGTCAGGGGTTCCAAGAGACCCAGTACTTC,CASSRQGFQETQYF
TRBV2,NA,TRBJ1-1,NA,TGTGCCAGCAGAAGGACAGCGAACACTGAAGCTTTCTTT,CASRRTANTEAFF
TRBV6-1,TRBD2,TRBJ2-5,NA,TGTGCCAGCAGTGAAGCGCCTTTGGGAGGGGAGACCCAGTACTTC,CASSEAPLGGETQYF
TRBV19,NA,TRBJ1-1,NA,TGTGCCAGTAATTCCATTGGCGGCGGGGACTCCGAGGGGATGAACACTGAAGCTTTCTTT,CASNSIGGGDSEGMNTEAFF
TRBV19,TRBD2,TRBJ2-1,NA,TGTGCCAGTAGTATTGAAGGTACGGGACTAGCGGGCCGTCAGCGTAACAATGAGCAGTTCTTC,CASSIEGTGLAGRQRNNEQFF
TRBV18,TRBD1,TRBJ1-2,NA,TGTGCCAGCTCACTTAGAGGACAGGGAAGGGGCTATGGCTACACCTTC,CASSLRGQGRGYGYTF
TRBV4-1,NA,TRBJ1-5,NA,TGCGCCAGCAGCCAAGGGCAGGGCGGTCAGCCCCAGCATTTT,CASSQGQGGQPQHF
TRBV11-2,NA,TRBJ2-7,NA,TGTGCCAGCAGCTTAGATTGGGCGCGGGACGCCTACGAGCAGTACTTC,CASSLDWARDAYEQYF
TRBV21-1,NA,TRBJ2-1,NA,TGTGCCAGCAGCGAGGGGGGAGGGAGTACCTCCTACAATGAGCAGTTCTTC,CASSEGGGSTSYNEQFF
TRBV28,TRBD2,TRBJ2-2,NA,TGTGCCAGCAGCCTGGGGGGACTAGCGGTGGGGACCGGGGAGCTGTTTTTT,CASSLGGLAVGTGELFF
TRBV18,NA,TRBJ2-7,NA,TGTGCCAGCTCGGCGGCCTACGAGCAGTACTTC,CASSAAYEQYF
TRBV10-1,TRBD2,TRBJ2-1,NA,TGCGCCACCAGTAGCGGGACAGAGCAGTTCTTC,CATSSGTEQFF
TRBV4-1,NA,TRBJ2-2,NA,TGCGCCAGCAGCCAAGAGCCCATCGGAGGGGGCTTGGCCGGGGAGCTGTTTTTT,CASSQEPIGGGLAGELFF
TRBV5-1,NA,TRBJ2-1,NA,TGCGCCAGCAGCTTGGCCCGTCTAGGAAATGAGCAGTTCTTC,CASSLARLGNEQFF
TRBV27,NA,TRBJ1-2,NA,TGTGCCAGCAGTTTTGGCGGGAGCTATGGCTACACCTTC,CASSFGGSYGYTF
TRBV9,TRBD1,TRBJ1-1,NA,TGTGCCAGCAGCGCCAGACAGGGGAGCACTGAAGCTTTCTTT,CASSARQGSTEAFF
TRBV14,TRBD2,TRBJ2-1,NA,TGTGCCAGCAGCCAAGCGGGGGGGGCGTTTGAGCAGTTCTTC,CASSQAGGAFEQFF
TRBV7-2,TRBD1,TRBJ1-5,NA,TGTGCCAGCAGCATGGGACAGGTATCAGGGCAGCCCCAGCATTTT,CASSMGQVSGQPQHF
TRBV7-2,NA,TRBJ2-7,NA,TGTGCCAGCAGCTCCCCGTCTTCCCGCGAGCAGTACTTC,CASSSPSSREQYF
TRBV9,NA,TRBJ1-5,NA,TGTGCCAGCAGCGTAACAGGGACGGGACAGCCCCAGCATTTT,CASSVTGTGQPQHF
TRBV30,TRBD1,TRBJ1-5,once,TGTGCCTGGAGTGTACAGGGGGGCAATCAGCCCCAGCATTTT,CAWSVQGGNQPQHF
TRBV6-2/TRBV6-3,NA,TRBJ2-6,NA,TGTGCCAGCAGTGGGAGCTCTGGGGCCAACGTCCTGACTTTC,CASSGSSGANVLTF
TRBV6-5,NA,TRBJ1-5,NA,TGTGCCAGCAGGTCTACAGGGCCCAATCAGCCCCAGCATTTT,CASRSTGPNQPQHF
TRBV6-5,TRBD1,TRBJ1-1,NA,TGTGCCAGCAGTTACTCGCGGACAGGACCGAACACTGAAGCTTTCTTT,CASSYSRTGPNTEAFF
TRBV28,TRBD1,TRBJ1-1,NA,TGTGCCAGCAGCTCTACGAAACAGGGGCTCGGGGACACTGAAGCTTTCTTT,CASSSTKQGLGDTEAFF
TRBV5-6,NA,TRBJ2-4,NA,TGTGCCAGCAGCTTGCAGTTAGCCAAAAACATTCAGTACTTC,CASSLQLAKNIQYF
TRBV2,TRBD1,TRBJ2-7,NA,TGTGCCAGCAGTGCTAGGGGTGGACAGGGGTCCGGGGAGCAGTACTTC,CASSARGGQGSGEQYF
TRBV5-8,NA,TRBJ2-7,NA,TGTGCCAGCAGCTTGCAGGGTTACTACGAGCAGTACTTC,CASSLQGYYEQYF
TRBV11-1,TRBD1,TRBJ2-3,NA,TGTGCCAGCAGCTTGGGACAGGGCGGCGATACGCAGTATTTT,CASSLGQGGDTQYF
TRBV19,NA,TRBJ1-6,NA,TGTGCCAGTAGTATATCGGGAAATTCACCCCTCCACTTT,CASSISGNSPLHF